These 5 T cell receptor beta chains were all obtained from the same sample, sequenced in a study of CD8+CD57+ T cells in acquired aplastic anemia. The study profiled TCR beta VDJ and CDR3 using genomic DNA as template. MiXCR, applied by TCRdb to the reads, yields one record per CDR3 protein. In the table there are hundreds of thousands of distinct CDR3 sequences, around 82% of which are singletons. Whoever was chosen for sequencing had shown CD8+CD57+ cell expansion by flow cytometry. The sequenced sample consisted of sorted CD4+, CD8+, or CD8+CD57+ T cells (not recorded which) from PBMCs. The receptors were sampled from a human donor with aplastic anemia.

The chain recombines TRBV5-4 with TRBJ2-3, with D perhaps TRBD1 or TRBD2 (5 bases each). The V gene's germline CDR1 is SGHNT and CDR2 YYREEE (reference sequence). V lost 2 bases, J lost 4 bases, and 14 bases lay in between. The CDR3 spans 15 residues. CDR3 bases: TGTGCCAGCAGCTTCGGGGAGAGGGGACCAGATACGCAGTATTTT. Translated, it gives CASSFGERGPDTQYF.

Concerning this clonotype: One end of the junction is discordant with germline, which a read error may explain. The chain's CDR3 is CASSTARGPDTEHF. In nucleotides, the CDR3 is TGTGCCAGTAGTACAGCGAGAGGACCCGATACGGAGCATTTT. This chain links TRBV19 with TRBJ2-3, with D uncertain. Per germline, CDR1 LNHDA and CDR2 SQIVND (reference sequence). This CDR3 region has 14 residues.

Concerning this clonotype: One end of the junction is discordant with germline, which a read error may explain. V is TRBV24-1 and J is TRBJ2-1; D is possibly TRBD1 (7 bases). CDR1 is KGHDR, CDR2 SFDVKD, per germline. The CDR3 consists of 13 residues. The CDR3 DNA is TGTGCCACCTTGGCAGGGGGGTCCGGGGAGCAGTTTTTT. Protein: CATLAGGSGEQFF.

On this clonotype: A read error may account for a junction end that differs from germline. V is TRBV2 and J is TRBJ2-4; 7 bases map to TRBD2. The CDR3 runs 12 residues. Germline loops: CDR1 SNHLY, CDR2 FYNNEI. The CDR3 protein is CASGDGGNNTYF. As DNA, the CDR3 is TGTGCCAGCGGGGACGGGGGGAACAATACGTACTTT.

V and J are TRBV7-9 and TRBJ1-2; possibly TRBD1 for D (6 bases). The CDR3 contains 15 residues. V was pared by 4 bases and J by 10 bases, with 22 bases between. CDR1 and CDR2 (germline): SEHNR, FQNEAQ (reference sequence). In DNA, the CDR3 is TGTGCCAGCAGCTCCAGGGGACGCGATGGCTACACCTACACCTTC. It encodes CASSSRGRDGYTYTF.